This T cell receptor (beta chain) was identified during a study of tumor T cells in aggressive B-cell lymphoma. Germline CDR1 SGHTA, CDR2 FQGNSA. CDR3 size: 14 residues. V lost 2 bases, J lost 4 bases, and 11 bases lay in between. Assay: immunoSEQ multiplex PCR; the TCRdb copy retains only in-frame clones and omits some. The sample contains 10,000 or so clones, approximately 85% of which appear only once. The sequence was obtained from an adult with diffuse large B cell lymphoma. Sequenced input: tumor tissue. The chain uses TRBV7-2 and TRBJ2-5; a possible D gene is TRBD1 (6 bases). DNA of the CDR3: TGTGCCAGCAGCTTAACAGGGCCTCGAGAGACCCAGTACTTC. This translates into CASSLTGPRETQYF.